A selection of T cell receptor beta chains follows, all from one sample in a study of T cell responses to AZD1222 COVID-19 vaccine. Only in-frame clones appear in the TCRdb table, and some are missing; sequencing was by immunoSEQ multiplex PCR. The sample includes 45,000 or so clones, over 80% of them seen just once. The sequencing here drew on peripheral blood, taken on day 0 of AZD1222 vaccination. These receptors were taken from an adult in good health. Both conserved end residues are part of each CDR3. The D gene is left open where the match is weak. Expanded clones are given a class, and other clones once, few, many or no size at all.

>once|TRBD2|TRBJ2-3|TRBV19
CASRVTGGIYTQYF
>.|.|TRBJ1-5|TRBV2
CASYYGTSSNQPQHF
>.|.|TRBJ2-1|TRBV6-5
CASRRHQSYNEQFF
>.|.|TRBJ1-1|TRBV19
CASSPLPGIGTEAFF
>.|.|TRBJ2-1|TRBV2
CASRLRDSSSYEQFF
>.|.|TRBJ1-5|TRBV5-6
CASSYQGTSNQPQHF
>.|TRBD2|TRBJ2-7|TRBV10-2
CAAGGLEQYF
>.|TRBD2|TRBJ2-1|TRBV29-1
CSVQRDFEQFF
>.|TRBD2|TRBJ2-1|TRBV7-9
CASSSQLTSGTYNEQFF
>.|.|TRBJ2-2|TRBV19
CASSIVRGELFF
>few|TRBD1|TRBJ2-5|TRBV29-1
CSVGTGGVETQYF
>.|.|TRBJ1-1|TRBV5-1
CASSLAGGLNTEAFF
>.|TRBD1|TRBJ2-7|TRBV19
CASSIGDRRFYEQYF
>.|.|TRBJ1-6|TRBV6-5
CASSYAGGNSPLHF
>.|TRBD2|TRBJ2-5|TRBV18
CASSPPSGDAGETQYF
>.|.|TRBJ2-1|TRBV19
CASHEGGVYNEQFF
>.|TRBD2|TRBJ2-3|TRBV28
CASTVAGGRNTQYF
>few|TRBD1|TRBJ1-2|TRBV28
CASSPRQGARYGYTF
>.|TRBD1|TRBJ1-2|TRBV7-8
CASSPGQGGYGYTF
>.|TRBD1|TRBJ2-5|TRBV7-6
CASSSRDRETQYF
>.|.|TRBJ1-1|TRBV19
CASRKGVNTEAFF
>.|.|TRBJ2-7|TRBV18
CASSPVGGVAEQYF
>.|.|TRBJ2-2|TRBV6-5
CASSLATGELFF
>.|.|TRBJ1-2|TRBV3-1/TRBV3-2
CASSPDGSGDGYTF
>once|TRBD2|TRBJ2-2|TRBV10-2
CASSESSGGANGELFF
>.|.|TRBJ1-2|TRBV2
CASSEQGGYTF
>.|.|TRBJ1-4|TRBV30
CAWSGQLNEKLFF
>.|TRBD1|TRBJ1-3|TRBV28
CASSSWGQGFSGNTIYF
>once|TRBD1|TRBJ2-1|TRBV25-1
CASSDRQGPFF
>few|TRBD1|TRBJ1-1|TRBV28
CASSLLVVRGRGNTEAFF
>.|.|TRBJ1-6|TRBV7-2
CASSFSGSPLHF
>.|TRBD2|TRBJ2-1|TRBV28
CASSPGTSGTYEQFF
>.|TRBD2|TRBJ2-5|TRBV9
CASSAGLAGGETQYF
>.|.|TRBJ1-3|TRBV7-9
CASSLGRAGNTIYF
>.|TRBD2|TRBJ2-3|TRBV9
CASSVGSGGADTQYF
>.|.|TRBJ1-4|TRBV21-1
CASSKTVGREKLFF
>.|.|TRBJ2-2|TRBV4-1
CASSQGPRPGLGATGELFF
>.|TRBD1|TRBJ2-7|TRBV4-3
CASSQSRDRNYEQYF
>.|.|TRBJ1-1|TRBV28
CASERGGNTEAFF
>.|.|TRBJ2-7|TRBV29-1
CSALRGGSSYEQYF
>.|.|TRBJ1-1|TRBV18
CASSTNTEAFF
>.|TRBD1|TRBJ1-5|TRBV9
CASSAGQGGSNQPQHF
>.|.|TRBJ1-5|TRBV12-3/TRBV12-4
CASSLGNQPQHF
>few|.|TRBJ1-2|TRBV5-1
CASSRYSGATMGYTF
>.|TRBD1|TRBJ1-2|TRBV5-1
CASSLEGTGYGYTF
>.|.|TRBJ2-1|TRBV4-1
CASSGGLVSYNEQFF
>.|TRBD2|TRBJ2-1|TRBV29-1
CSVKGLAGNEQFF
>.|.|TRBJ2-2|TRBV7-3
CASSPRGGVTGELFF
>.|.|TRBJ1-3|TRBV6-6
CASRRGRASGNTIYF
>few|.|TRBJ1-2|TRBV7-9
CASSLGQSDGYTF
>.|TRBD1|TRBJ2-7|TRBV10-3
CAISAAGGYEQYF
>once|.|TRBJ1-4|TRBV28
CASSQGSTNEKLFF
>.|.|TRBJ1-5|TRBV7-9
CASSLASGGNQPQHF
>.|.|TRBJ1-2|TRBV6-5
CASSLAANYGYTF